In this sample, the clone carrying this T cell receptor beta chain turned up many times. Its antigen is currently unknown. A single record per CDR3 protein comes from TCRdb applying MiXCR to the PCR reads. The sample holds around 470,000 distinct CDR3 sequences; under 30% are singletons and the top ten take just over 0.75%. The data are from a study of molecular identifiers for immune sequencing clone quantification. V dropped 7 bases and J dropped 1 base, with 13 bases sitting between them. This CDR3 spans 15 amino acids. General study points: Researchers reportedly could pick up spiked Jurkat TCR RNA from one cell mixed into 1 million or so naive cells. Barcode-sharing identical TCR molecules could underestimate highly expanded clone sizes.

The V gene is TRBV12-3 or TRBV12-4, the J gene TRBJ2-2; no definite D call. The receptor's source is a human donor in good health. Some libraries in this study had Jurkat cell RNA spiked in. The source material was naive CD8+ T cells from blood, with Jurkat cell RNA spiked in. The sample's subset: FACS-sorted CD8+CD4-CCR7+CD45RA+ naive T cells. The CDR3 nucleotides read TGTGCCAGCACTCTAGGCTCGTGGAACACCGGGGAGCTGTTTTTT. Encoded protein: CASTLGSWNTGELFF.